This T cell receptor beta chain emerged from a study of T cell responses to AZD1222 COVID-19 vaccine. Trimming pared 4 bases from V and 2 bases from J, leaving 12 bases between. Germline assignment: CDR1 SGHRS and CDR2 YFSETQ. The length of the CDR3 is 14 residues. With respect to this clone: Its antigen is unknown.

General study results and limits: The study identified only 6 or 7 AZD1222 recipients as seropositive at baseline. The donors showed a predominance of white British ancestry and of females, with possible underestimation of clonal diversity. The repertoires were collected only after the peak T cell response. Epitopes outside B.1.351 and B.1.1.7 mutated regions reportedly drew nearly half of spike TCRs.

Data came from immunoSEQ multiplex PCR; TCRdb stores just in-frame clones and leaves some out. Among 40,000 to 55,000 clones, about 90% were seen once, and the ten largest hold 0.9% to 1.2%. This chain uses TRBV5-1 with TRBJ2-5; a possible D gene is TRBD2 (6 bases). This specimen was peripheral blood, taken 28 days after the second AZD1222 dose. This receptor was identified in an adult who received the AZD1222 COVID-19 vaccine. In DNA form, the CDR3 reads TGCGCCAGCAGCCGTGGGACTTCGCAAGAGACCCAGTACTTC. This translates into CASSRGTSQETQYF.